The 6 T cell receptor beta chains presented below share a single source sample, sequenced in a study of T cell repertoires in cytomegalovirus infection. TCRdb passed the reads through MiXCR, listing each CDR3 protein once. The table records some 280,000 distinct CDR3 sequences, approximately 15% of them present only once. The sample taken for sequencing was PBMCs. The receptors stem from a human donor in good health (CMV status not recorded). Some clones in this sample may be carry-over from other donors' samples.

Points on this clonotype: A much more abundant neighbour one base away suggests this may be a read error. CDR3 nucleotides: TGTGCCAGCAGCTTAATTGGGGGGATTTACGAGCAGTACTTC. It codes for CASSLIGGIYEQYF. The V call is TRBV7-2, the J call TRBJ2-7; D possibly corresponds to TRBD2 (6 bases). Trimming shortened V by 2 bases and J by 4 bases, and 12 bases separated the two germline ends. The germline gives CDR1 SGHTA, CDR2 FQGNSA. The CDR3 contains 14 residues.

This clonotype was observed at least ten times. J is TRBJ2-3 and V is TRBV7-2; possibly TRBD1 for D (7 bases). V was pared by 5 bases and J by 1 base, with 19 bases between. Germline CDR1 and CDR2: SGHTA and FQGNSA. CDR3 size: 17 residues. CDR3: CASSPSTGRIGTDTQYF. In DNA form, the CDR3 reads TGTGCCAGCAGCCCCTCGACAGGGAGGATAGGCACAGATACGCAGTATTTT. Complete variable domain (other parts from reference TRBV7-2 and TRBJ2-3): GAGVSQSPSNKVTEKGKDVELRCDPISGHTALYWYRQSLGQGLEFLIYFQGNSAPDKSGLPSDRFSAERTGGSVSTLTIQRTQQEDSAVYLCASSPSTGRIGTDTQYFGPGTRLTVL.

This clonotype was seen a few times. The chain links TRBV7-8 to TRBJ1-1; 9 positions agree with TRBD1. V gave up 5 bases and J gave up 5 bases; unmatched junction bases: 6. Germline V gene data show CDR1 as SGHVS and CDR2 as FQNEAQ. This CDR3 spans 14 amino acids. The CDR3 nucleotides read TGTGCCAGCAGCGGCCCGGGACAGGGTACTGAAGCTTTCTTT. This gives the protein CASSGPGQGTEAFF.

This clonotype has ten or more counts. This sequence joins TRBV7-2 and TRBJ1-1; TRBD1 matches 7 bases. Germline lookup yields CDR1 SGHTA and CDR2 FQGNSA. CDR3 size: 13 residues. V shed 2 bases and J 11 bases; nucleotides not matched to a gene: 8. CDR3 sequence (DNA): TGTGCCAGCAGCTTACAGACAGGGCCGTGGGCTTTCTTT. As protein: CASSLQTGPWAFF.

In DNA, the CDR3 is TGCAGTGCTAGAGATGTGTCCGGGGGCGCTTACGAGCAGTACTTC. It specifies CSARDVSGGAYEQYF. V gene TRBV20-1 combines with J gene TRBJ2-7; D tentatively reads TRBD1 or TRBD2 (6 bases each). Germline assignment: CDR1 DFQATT and CDR2 SNEGSKA (reference sequence). V was trimmed by 0 bases and J by 4 bases, leaving 16 bases between them. This CDR3 contains 15 residues.

The chain recombines TRBV23-1 with TRBJ2-1, with D hard to call. TRBV23-1 is known as an ORF, though its function is uncertain. Trimming cost V 4 bases and J 10 bases, with 17 bases left between them. The CDR3 extends over 14 amino acids. The CDR3 spells CASSPNPAFWEQFF. The CDR3, as DNA: TGCGCCAGCAGTCCCAATCCGGCGTTCTGGGAGCAGTTCTTC.